These 31 T cell receptor beta chains were all obtained from the same sample, sequenced in a study of PD-1 blockade in classical Hodgkin lymphoma. Time point described: newly diagnosed, previously untreated cHL patient sample. After thawing, PBMCs were subjected to magnetic negative selection to isolate CD8+ T cells. Profiled with immunoSEQ multiplex PCR; TCRdb holds only in-frame clones, not every one. This table has 13,000 to 15,000 clones, around 90% appearing once. Sequencing was carried out using CD8+ T cells from blood. Every receptor here comes from a human donor with classical Hodgkin lymphoma.

This clone was found once. The chain employs TRBV7-8 and TRBJ2-7; a weak D match, TRBD1 (6 bases). V lost 5 bases, J lost 5 bases, and 10 bases lay in between. Germline CDR1 is SGHVS and CDR2 is FQNEAQ. The CDR3 loop spans 12 amino acids. CDR3 sequence: CASSVNRDEQYF. The DNA of the CDR3 is TGTGCCAGCAGCGTAAACAGGGACGAGCAGTACTTC.

This chain connects TRBV6-4 to TRBJ2-1; 12 positions agree with TRBD2. This CDR3 spans 15 amino acids. Germline V gives CDR1 MRHNA, CDR2 SNTAGT. The V segment lost 0 bases and the J segment 6 bases; nucleotides outside the gene matches: 0. The CDR3 region has the DNA TGTGCCAGCAGTGACTCGACTAGCGGGAGCAATGAGCAGTTCTTC. It yields the protein CASSDSTSGSNEQFF.

J is TRBJ1-5 and V is TRBV19; D not resolved. Germline V gives CDR1 LNHDA, CDR2 SQIVND (reference sequence). This CDR3 spans 14 amino acids. The V gene lost 5 bases and the J gene lost 7 bases, with 15 bases spanning the gap. The CDR3 loop is CASSPQRVGQPQHF. CDR3 DNA sequence: TGTGCCAGTAGTCCCCAGAGGGTCGGCCAGCCCCAGCATTTT.

This clone came up once. The gene calls are TRBV6-5 and TRBJ1-1, with D perhaps TRBD1 (5 bases). CDR1 is MNHEY, CDR2 SVGAGI, per germline. The CDR3 runs to 13 residues. V lost 8 bases and J 6 bases, leaving 16 bases between the germline ends. This CDR3 reads CASRPRGVAEAFF. CDR3 DNA sequence: TGTGCCAGCCGCCCGAGGGGAGTCGCTGAAGCTTTCTTT.

As concerns this clone: Compared with germline, one end of the junction differs, possibly owing to a read error. The chain combines TRBV19 with TRBJ1-1; D not certain. This CDR3 is 11 amino acids long. In germline, CDR1 is LNHDA, CDR2 SQIVND (reference sequence). CDR3 protein: CGVVSNTEAFF. The CDR3 coding sequence is TGCGGGGTGGTCTCTAACACTGAAGCTTTCTTT.

This clone was observed a handful of times. V usage is TRBV18 and J usage is TRBJ2-7, with 8 bases that match TRBD1. This CDR3 contains 14 residues. Losses at the gene ends were 3 bases for V and 2 bases for J; bases not matched to a gene: 3. The germline gives CDR1 KGHSH, CDR2 LQKENI. CDR3 protein: CASSPGQGTYEQYV. DNA of the CDR3: TGTGCCAGCTCACCCGGACAGGGAACCTACGAGCAGTACGTC.

This sequence joins TRBV25-1 and TRBJ1-4; TRBD1 aligns across 7 bases. J lost 5 bases, V lost 10 bases, and 4 bases had no gene match. Germline V gives CDR1 MGHDK, CDR2 SYGVNS. CDR3 length equals 12 residues. DNA for the CDR3: TGTGCCACCAGGGGGGTAAATGAAAAACTGTTTTTT. The encoded protein is CATRGVNEKLFF.

The chain is built from TRBV9 and TRBJ1-1, with D maybe TRBD1 (5 bases). Germline V lookup: CDR1 SGDLS, CDR2 YYNGEE. This CDR3 region has 15 residues. V was trimmed by 1 base and J by 0 bases, leaving 10 bases between them. CDR3 residues: CASSVWGTVNTEAFF. In nucleotides, the CDR3 is TGTGCCAGCAGCGTATGGGGGACCGTGAACACTGAAGCTTTCTTT.

The V call is TRBV11-2, the J call TRBJ1-2; no reliable D call. The CDR3 has 16 amino acids. The V gene's germline CDR1 is SGHAT and CDR2 FQNNGV. The V end lost 0 bases, the J end lost 2 bases, and 13 bases lay between the germline ends. CDR3 sequence: CASSLDPVGLNYGYTF. As DNA, the CDR3 is TGTGCCAGCAGCTTAGATCCGGTAGGGTTGAACTATGGCTACACCTTC.

This clone is labeled as medium-sized. This chain links TRBV11-2 with TRBJ2-7; 9 positions agree with TRBD1. CDR1 and CDR2 (germline): SGHAT, FQNNGV. Trimming cost V 9 bases and J 5 bases; bases outside gene matches: 14. This CDR3 contains 15 residues. CDR3 in DNA: TGTGCCAGTCGGGGCCCGACAGGGGGGCTACACGAGCAGTACTTC. Amino acid sequence: CASRGPTGGLHEQYF.

The J gene is TRBJ2-1, the V gene TRBV14; 8 nucleotides line up with TRBD2. With V trimmed by 2 bases and J by 3 bases, 3 bases remained unmatched. The CDR3 runs to 15 residues. Germline CDR1 is SGHDN and CDR2 is FVKESK. The CDR3 loop reads CASSQTGGSYNEQFF. The CDR3 region has the DNA TGTGCCAGCAGCCAAACGGGAGGGAGCTACAATGAGCAGTTCTTC.

The chain combines TRBV9 with TRBJ2-3, with 8 bases that match TRBD2. The trim removed 7 bases at V and 0 bases at J, leaving 10 bases unmatched. The CDR3 totals 16 residues. CDR1 SGDLS and CDR2 YYNGEE come from the germline V gene. CDR3 DNA sequence: TGTGCCAGCGAAGCGGGAGCGACCTCTAGCACAGATACGCAGTATTTT. This sequence encodes CASEAGATSSTDTQYF.

The chain joins TRBV27 to TRBJ1-2; D remains ambiguous. Germline CDR1 MNHEY, CDR2 SMNVEV (reference sequence). The CDR3 runs to 14 residues. Trimming left V 3 bases short and J 4 bases short, with 12 bases between. In nucleotides, the CDR3 is TGTGCCAGCAGTTTCGGCGGGCCCATCTATGGCTACACCTTC. Amino acid sequence: CASSFGGPIYGYTF.

This clone was seen just once. The V gene is TRBV9, the J gene TRBJ2-3, with 7 bases identical to TRBD2. Per the germline V gene, CDR1 is SGDLS and CDR2 is YYNGEE. There are 17 residues in the CDR3. J was trimmed by 3 bases and V by 2 bases; bases with no gene match: 12. The CDR3 DNA reads as TGTGCCAGCAGCGTCTGGGGCGGGAGTGAATTAACAGATACGCAGTATTTT. It is translated as CASSVWGGSELTDTQYF.

The rearrangement uses TRBV19 and TRBJ1-5; TRBD1 aligns across 7 bases. Germline CDR1 LNHDA, CDR2 SQIVND (reference sequence). The CDR3 covers 17 residues. Trimming removed 10 bases from V and 4 bases from J; junction bases left unmatched: 19. CDR3 DNA: TGTGCCACCCTTAAATATTTTCGGACAGGACCTAATCAGCCCCAGCATTTT. It specifies CATLKYFRTGPNQPQHF.

The J gene is TRBJ2-7, the V gene TRBV7-6, with TRBD1 as a possible D gene (5 bases). Germline values: CDR1 SGHVS, CDR2 FNYEAQ. The CDR3 runs 14 residues. With 3 bases removed from V and 5 bases from J, the gap between germline ends came to 14 bases. The CDR3 nucleotides are TGTGCCAGCAGCTTGGCCGGCCCACAGGACGAGCAGTACTTC. It codes for CASSLAGPQDEQYF.

The rearrangement joins TRBV7-2 to TRBJ2-7; TRBD1 matches 7 bases. CDR1 SGHTA and CDR2 FQGNSA come from the germline V gene. The CDR3 totals 15 residues. V shed 4 bases and J 2 bases; nucleotides not matched to a gene: 8. The CDR3 here is CASSSTGKRPYEQYF. The DNA for the CDR3 is TGTGCCAGCAGCTCGACAGGGAAGCGACCCTACGAGCAGTACTTC.

This chain links TRBV6-5 with TRBJ2-6; D is undetermined. With 6 bases removed from V and 1 base from J, the gap between germline ends came to 4 bases. Germline CDR1 reads MNHEY; CDR2 reads SVGAGI. The CDR3 covers 13 residues. Written as DNA, the CDR3 is TGTGCCAGCAGCGGGTCTGGGGCCAACGTCCTGACTTTC. Encoded protein: CASSGSGANVLTF.

The chain carries TRBV9 and TRBJ2-1; 7 nucleotides match TRBD2. J lost 2 bases, V lost 2 bases, and 7 bases had no gene match. Germline lookup yields CDR1 SGDLS and CDR2 YYNGEE. This CDR3 contains 16 residues. Here the CDR3 reads CASSVGFGGTYNEQFF. The CDR3 DNA reads TGTGCCAGCAGCGTGGGGTTCGGGGGGACCTACAATGAGCAGTTCTTC.

This chain uses TRBV19 with TRBJ2-1; D is ambiguous. The germline V and J ends were trimmed by 9 bases and 13 bases, with 16 bases remaining between them. Germline assignment: CDR1 LNHDA and CDR2 SQIVND (reference sequence). This CDR3 contains 11 residues. As DNA, the CDR3 is TGTGCCAGCGGGTTTGGGCGAAAACAGTTCTTC. It yields the protein CASGFGRKQFF. Looking up the rest from reference TRBV19 and TRBJ2-1 gives the full variable domain: DGGITQSPKYLFRKEGQNVTLSCEQNLNHDAMYWYRQDPGQGLRLIYYSQIVNDFQKGDIAEGYSVSREKKESFPLTVTSAQKNPTAFYLCASGFGRKQFFGPGTRLTVL.

This sequence joins TRBV11-2 and TRBJ2-7; D is uncertain. V lost 8 bases, J lost 5 bases, and 13 bases lay in between. Germline V gene data show CDR1 as SGHAT and CDR2 as FQNNGV. The CDR3 is 12 amino acids. The CDR3 loop reads CASRASAHEQYF. DNA of the CDR3: TGTGCCAGCCGGGCCAGCGCCCACGAGCAGTACTTC. Supplemented by reference TRBV11-2 and TRBJ2-7, the full variable domain reads EAGVAQSPRYKIIEKRQSVAFWCNPISGHATLYWYQQILGQGPKLLIQFQNNGVVDDSQLPKDRFSAERLKGVDSTLKIQPAKLEDSAVYLCASRASAHEQYFGPGTRLTVT.

The CDR3 region is CASSSRIIGNQPQHF. Here the CDR3 DNA reads TGTGCCAGCAGTTCACGTATTATTGGCAATCAGCCCCAGCATTTT. The chain employs TRBV28 and TRBJ1-5; unclear D gene. Germline CDR1 MDHEN, CDR2 SYDVKM. The CDR3 contains 15 residues. The V and J ends lost 4 bases and 2 bases respectively, with 12 bases between them.

The genes are TRBV19 and TRBJ2-7, with D maybe TRBD2 (6 bases). The germline V and J ends were trimmed by 8 bases and 2 bases, with 19 bases remaining between them. Germline-derived CDR1 and CDR2 are LNHDA and SQIVND (reference sequence). CDR3 length: 15 amino acids. The CDR3 region has the DNA TGTGCCAGTGCTGGCGGGACCTCTCCCACCTACGAGCAGTACTTC. Amino acids: CASAGGTSPTYEQYF.

The chain joins TRBV7-6 to TRBJ1-1; the D gene is possibly TRBD1 (5 bases). This CDR3 has 14 amino acids. The ends were cut back, 1 base at V and 0 bases at J, with 6 bases in the middle. Germline CDR1 and CDR2: SGHVS and FNYEAQ. In DNA form, the CDR3 reads TGTGCCAGCAGCTTAGGGGGGGTGAACACTGAAGCTTTCTTT. It yields the protein CASSLGGVNTEAFF.

The rearrangement links TRBV2 to TRBJ1-2; D is unresolved. Between the trimmed V and J ends, which lost 3 bases and 6 bases, there was a span of 14 bases. Germline-derived CDR1 and CDR2 are SNHLY and FYNNEI. The CDR3 is made up of 14 amino acids. CDR3 residues: CASSEGYRGDGYTF. Here the CDR3 DNA reads TGTGCCAGCAGTGAGGGCTATCGGGGTGATGGCTACACCTTC. Complete variable domain (other parts from reference TRBV2 and TRBJ1-2): EPEVTQTPSHQVTQMGQEVILRCVPISNHLYFYWYRQILGQKVEFLVSFYNNEISEKSEIFDDQFSVERPDGSNFTLKIRSTKLEDSAMYFCASSEGYRGDGYTFGSGTRLTVV.

The chain employs TRBV13 and TRBJ2-6; D might be TRBD1 (5 bases). V was shortened by 4 bases and J by 0 bases, with 13 bases between the two germline ends. The CDR3 has 17 amino acids. Per germline, CDR1 PRHDT and CDR2 FYEKMQ (reference sequence). The DNA for the CDR3 is TGTGCCAGCAGCTCGAGACAGATCTACTCTGGGGCCAACGTCCTGACTTTC. As protein: CASSSRQIYSGANVLTF. Supplemented by reference TRBV13 and TRBJ2-6, the full variable domain reads AAGVIQSPRHLIKEKRETATLKCYPIPRHDTVYWYQQGPGQDPQFLISFYEKMQSDKGSIPDRFSAQQFSDYHSELNMSSLELGDSALYFCASSSRQIYSGANVLTFGAGSRLTVL.

This rearrangement joins TRBV14 to TRBJ2-1, with D tentatively TRBD1 (7 bases). Germline V gene lookup returns CDR1 SGHDN and CDR2 FVKESK. The V and J ends lost 3 bases and 7 bases respectively, with 16 bases between them. The length of the CDR3 is 15 residues. The CDR3 region has the DNA TGTGCCAGCAGCCACTCGACAGGGAGGAGAAATGAGCAGTTCTTC. As protein: CASSHSTGRRNEQFF.

The CDR3 nucleotides read TGTGCCAGCAGCGTAGGTGTAGGGCATAATGAGCAGTTCTTC. Its protein product is CASSVGVGHNEQFF. This sequence joins TRBV9 and TRBJ2-1, with D hard to call. In germline, CDR1 is SGDLS, CDR2 YYNGEE. The CDR3 length is 14 residues. Trimming took off 0 bases at V and 7 bases at J, with 11 bases between the two ends.

The chain carries TRBV27 and TRBJ1-5; 9 bases agree with TRBD1. The germline V gene has CDR1 MNHEY and CDR2 SMNVEV (reference sequence). The CDR3 extends over 15 amino acids. V trimming: 6 bases; J trimming: 3 bases; junction bases outside the gene matches: 6. As DNA, the CDR3 is TGTGCCAGCAGCCCCGGACAGGGGTTCAATCAGCCCCAGCATTTT. Translating it yields CASSPGQGFNQPQHF.

The J gene is TRBJ2-1, the V gene TRBV28, with D perhaps matching TRBD1 (5 bases). CDR1 is MDHEN, CDR2 SYDVKM, per germline. The CDR3 runs 15 residues. The germline V and J ends were trimmed by 2 bases and 8 bases, with 16 bases remaining between them. The CDR3 coding sequence is TGTGCCAGCAGTTTAGGGGTTGCAGGGTACGATGAGCAGTTCTTC. This gives the protein CASSLGVAGYDEQFF.

This clone has a single count. The chain is built from TRBV9 and TRBJ1-6; 7 nucleotides line up with TRBD1. J gave up 9 bases and V 5 bases, and 14 bases lay outside the gene matches. The CDR3 has 16 residues. Germline lookup yields CDR1 SGDLS and CDR2 YYNGEE. This CDR3 reads CASSHLTGEFGSPLHF. CDR3 DNA: TGTGCCAGCAGTCATCTTACAGGGGAATTCGGTTCACCCCTCCACTTT.